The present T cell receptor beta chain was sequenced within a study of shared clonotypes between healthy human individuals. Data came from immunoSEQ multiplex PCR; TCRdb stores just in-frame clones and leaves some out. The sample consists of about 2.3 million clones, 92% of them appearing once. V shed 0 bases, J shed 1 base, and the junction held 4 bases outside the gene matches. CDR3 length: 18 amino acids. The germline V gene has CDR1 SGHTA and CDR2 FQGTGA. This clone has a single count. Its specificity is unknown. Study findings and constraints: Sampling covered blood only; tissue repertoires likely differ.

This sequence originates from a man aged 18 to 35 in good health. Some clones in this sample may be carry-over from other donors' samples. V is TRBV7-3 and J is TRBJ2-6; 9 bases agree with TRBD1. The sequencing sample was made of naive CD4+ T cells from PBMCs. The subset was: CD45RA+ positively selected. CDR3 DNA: TGTGCCAGCAGCTTAACTCCAGGGACAGGGTCTGGGGCCAACGTCCTGACTTTC. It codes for CASSLTPGTGSGANVLTF.